What follows is one T cell receptor (beta chain) and its context. This entry comes from a study of T cell changes during pregnancy in multiple sclerosis. Trimming cost V 1 base and J 5 bases, with 13 bases left between them. The germline V gene encodes CDR1 SGHRS and CDR2 YFSETQ. The CDR3 spans 15 residues. Only in-frame clones appear in the TCRdb table, and some are missing; sequencing was by immunoSEQ multiplex PCR. The sample carries 16,000 or so clones, 95% to 96% recorded once. The V gene is TRBV5-1, the J gene TRBJ1-5, with a weak D call TRBD1 (5 bases). Sample: peripheral blood, taken in the third trimester of pregnancy. The receptor comes from a female donor with multiple sclerosis, enrolled in a pregnancy study. The CDR3 region is CASSLIPGGDQPQHF. The CDR3 DNA reads as TGCGCCAGCAGCTTGATTCCGGGGGGAGATCAGCCCCAGCATTTT.